This T cell receptor beta chain was identified in a study of early T cells in non-severe SARS-CoV-2 infection. For the study at large: Whole-blood bulk RNA, unsorted, was sequenced, and chains were unpaired.

Broader study findings: Anti-spike CD8 responses were favored in VDJdb matching, and private and CD4 specificities were missed.

This clonotype occurred many times. Its antigen is as yet unknown. Attached unique molecular identifiers marked individual cDNA molecules. TCRdb called the 5' RACE reads again in MiXCR, with one record for every CDR3 protein. The profile shows 25,000 to 35,000 distinct CDR3 sequences, about 5.7% of them singletons. The CDR3 length is 13 residues. Trimming stripped 5 bases from V and 8 bases from J, with 18 bases between. In germline, CDR1 is SQVTM, CDR2 ANQGSEA. The source is an adult who was a healthcare worker with PCR-confirmed SARS-CoV-2 infection or an uninfected control (not recorded which). V gene TRBV29-1 combines with J gene TRBJ1-1; D unresolved. The specimen sequenced was whole blood. For the CDR3, the DNA is TGCAGCGTTCTCGCTAGGACGCGTAGGGAAGCTTTCTTT. Residues: CSVLARTRREAFF.